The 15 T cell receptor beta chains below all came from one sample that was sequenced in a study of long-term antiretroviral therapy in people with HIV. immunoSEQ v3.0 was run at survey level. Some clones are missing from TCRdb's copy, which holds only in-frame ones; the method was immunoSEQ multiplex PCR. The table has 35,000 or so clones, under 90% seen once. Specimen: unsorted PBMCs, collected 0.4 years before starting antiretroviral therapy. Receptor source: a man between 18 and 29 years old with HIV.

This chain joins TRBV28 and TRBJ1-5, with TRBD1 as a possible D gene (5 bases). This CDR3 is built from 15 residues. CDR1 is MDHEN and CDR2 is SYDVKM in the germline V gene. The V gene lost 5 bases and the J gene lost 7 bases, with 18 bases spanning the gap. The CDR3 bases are TGTGCCAGCAGTAAATTCGGTCCGGGGACGCAGCCCCAGCATTTT. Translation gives CASSKFGPGTQPQHF. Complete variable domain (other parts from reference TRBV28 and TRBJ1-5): DVKVTQSSRYLVKRTGEKVFLECVQDMDHENMFWYRQDPGLGLRLIYFSYDVKMKEKGDIPEGYSVSREKKERFSLILESASTNQTSMYLCASSKFGPGTQPQHFGDGTRLSIL.

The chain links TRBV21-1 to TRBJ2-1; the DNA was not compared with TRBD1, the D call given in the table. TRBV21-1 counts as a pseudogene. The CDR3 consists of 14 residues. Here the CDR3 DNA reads TGTGCCAGCAGCGAGCACAGGGTGTCGAATGAGCAGTTCTTC. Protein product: CASSEHRVSNEQFF.

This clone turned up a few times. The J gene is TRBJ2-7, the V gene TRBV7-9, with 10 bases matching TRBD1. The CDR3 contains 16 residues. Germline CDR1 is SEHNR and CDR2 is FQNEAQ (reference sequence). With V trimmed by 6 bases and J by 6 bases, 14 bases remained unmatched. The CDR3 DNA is TGTGCCAGCAGTTCCCCGCCCGGGACAGGGGAGATCGAGCAGTACTTC. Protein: CASSSPPGTGEIEQYF.

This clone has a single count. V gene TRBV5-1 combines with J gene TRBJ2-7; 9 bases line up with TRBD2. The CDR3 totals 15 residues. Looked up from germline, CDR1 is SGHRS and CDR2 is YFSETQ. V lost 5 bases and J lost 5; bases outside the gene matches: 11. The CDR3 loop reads CASSPTSGNGDEQYF. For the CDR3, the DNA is TGCGCCAGCAGTCCGACTAGCGGAAATGGCGACGAGCAGTACTTC.

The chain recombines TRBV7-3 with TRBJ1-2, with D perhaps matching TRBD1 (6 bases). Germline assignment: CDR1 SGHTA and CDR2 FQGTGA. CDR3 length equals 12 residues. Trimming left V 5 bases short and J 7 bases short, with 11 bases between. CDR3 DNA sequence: TGTGCCAGCAGCGGGGGGGGCTCTGGCTACACCTTC. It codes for CASSGGGSGYTF.

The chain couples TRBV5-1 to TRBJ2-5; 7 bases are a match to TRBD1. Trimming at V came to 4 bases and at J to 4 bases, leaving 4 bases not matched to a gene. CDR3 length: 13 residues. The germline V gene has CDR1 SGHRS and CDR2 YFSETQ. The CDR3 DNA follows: TGCGCCAGCAGCGTACAGGGGTCAGAGACCCAGTACTTC. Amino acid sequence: CASSVQGSETQYF.

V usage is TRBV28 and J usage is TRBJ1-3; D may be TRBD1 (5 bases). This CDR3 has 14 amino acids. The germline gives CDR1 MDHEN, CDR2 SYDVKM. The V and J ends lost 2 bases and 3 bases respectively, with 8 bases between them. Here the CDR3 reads CASSLRGDGNTIYF. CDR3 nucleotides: TGTGCCAGCAGTTTACGGGGGGATGGAAACACCATATATTTT. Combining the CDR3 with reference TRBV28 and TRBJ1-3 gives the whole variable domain DVKVTQSSRYLVKRTGEKVFLECVQDMDHENMFWYRQDPGLGLRLIYFSYDVKMKEKGDIPEGYSVSREKKERFSLILESASTNQTSMYLCASSLRGDGNTIYFGEGSWLTVV.

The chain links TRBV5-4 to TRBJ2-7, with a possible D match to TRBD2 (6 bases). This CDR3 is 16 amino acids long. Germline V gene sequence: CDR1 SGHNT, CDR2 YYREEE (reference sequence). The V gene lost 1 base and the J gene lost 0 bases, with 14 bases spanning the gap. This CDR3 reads CASSLTAGTASYEQYF. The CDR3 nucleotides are TGTGCCAGCAGCTTGACCGCCGGGACTGCCTCCTACGAGCAGTACTTC.

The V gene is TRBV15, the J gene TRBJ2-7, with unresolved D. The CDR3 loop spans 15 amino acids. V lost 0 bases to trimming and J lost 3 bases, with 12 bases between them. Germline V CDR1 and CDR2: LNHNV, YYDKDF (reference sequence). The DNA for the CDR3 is TGTGCCACCAGCAGAGAAGGCGGTACAGTCTACGAGCAGTACTTC. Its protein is CATSREGGTVYEQYF.

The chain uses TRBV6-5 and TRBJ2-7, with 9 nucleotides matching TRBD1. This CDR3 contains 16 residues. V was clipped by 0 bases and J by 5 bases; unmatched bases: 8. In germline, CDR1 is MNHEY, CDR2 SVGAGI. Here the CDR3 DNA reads TGTGCCAGCAGTTACTCTACGGGGACAGGGATGCACGAGCAGTACTTC. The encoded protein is CASSYSTGTGMHEQYF.

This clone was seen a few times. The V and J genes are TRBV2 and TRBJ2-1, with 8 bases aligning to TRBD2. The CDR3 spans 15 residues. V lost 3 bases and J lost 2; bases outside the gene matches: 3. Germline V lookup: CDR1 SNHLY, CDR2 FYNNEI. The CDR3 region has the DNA TGTGCCAGCAGTGAGGGGACTAGGGCCTACAATGAGCAGTTCTTC. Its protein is CASSEGTRAYNEQFF.

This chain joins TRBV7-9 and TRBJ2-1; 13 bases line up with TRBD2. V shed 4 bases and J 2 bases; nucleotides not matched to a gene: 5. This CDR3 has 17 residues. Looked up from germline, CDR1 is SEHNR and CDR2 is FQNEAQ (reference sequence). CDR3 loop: CASSSGLAGVTYNEQFF. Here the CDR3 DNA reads TGTGCCAGCAGCTCAGGACTAGCGGGAGTAACCTACAATGAGCAGTTCTTC.

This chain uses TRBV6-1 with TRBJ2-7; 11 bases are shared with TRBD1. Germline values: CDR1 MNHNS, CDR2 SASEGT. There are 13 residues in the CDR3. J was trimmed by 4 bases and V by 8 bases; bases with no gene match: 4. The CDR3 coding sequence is TGTGCCAGCCTGGACAGGGGGCCGTACGAGCAGTACTTC. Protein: CASLDRGPYEQYF.

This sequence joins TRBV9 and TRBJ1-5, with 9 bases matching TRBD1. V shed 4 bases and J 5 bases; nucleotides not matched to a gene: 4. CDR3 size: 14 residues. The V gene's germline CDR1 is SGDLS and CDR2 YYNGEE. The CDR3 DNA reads TGTGCCAGCAGCCCGGGACAGGGACATCAGCCCCAGCATTTT. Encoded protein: CASSPGQGHQPQHF.

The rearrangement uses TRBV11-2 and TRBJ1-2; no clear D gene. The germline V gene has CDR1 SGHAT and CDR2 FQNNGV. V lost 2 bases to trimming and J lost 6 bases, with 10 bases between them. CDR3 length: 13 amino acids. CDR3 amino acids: CASSLRLDDGYTF. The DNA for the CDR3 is TGTGCCAGCAGCTTAAGGCTGGACGATGGCTACACCTTC.